The following is a T cell receptor beta chain sequence with its context. Per the original data handling: Reference gene primers were amplified, and this amplification served to estimate nucleated cell counts. Profiling relied on immunoSEQ multiplex PCR, and the TCRdb table lists in-frame clones only, not all of them. V and J calls and clone size are those listed in that table; D and trimming were worked out from the DNA. The table includes around 300,000 clones, about nine tenths detected once. The sample is drawn from a study of blood T cell repertoires in COVID-19. Study-level background: Specimens from acute and convalescent COVID-19 originated in the United States, Italy and Spain. Sources were T cells, B-cell-depleted T cells, or PBMCs; the material itself was cDNA or gDNA.

V dropped 6 bases and J dropped 0; count of bases not matched to a gene: 8. Germline V gives CDR1 MGHRA, CDR2 YSYEKL. This CDR3 spans 17 amino acids. The rearrangement uses TRBV4-1 and TRBJ2-1, with 10 positions matching TRBD2. Sequenced material: peripheral blood. The receptor was isolated from a man in his fifties with acute or convalescent COVID-19. The CDR3 nucleotides read TGCGCCAGCAGGCCCCTACTAGCGGGGAGCTCCTACAATGAGCAGTTCTTC. Its protein is CASRPLLAGSSYNEQFF.